The rows below give T cell receptor beta chains drawn from one sample of a study of patients and donors after allogeneic stem cell transplantation. MiXCR was run by TCRdb on the RT-PCR reads, yielding one entry per CDR3 protein. The table has 110,000 or so distinct CDR3 sequences, approximately 35% seen once. Sequencing used blood, either unsorted or a sorted T cell fraction (not recorded which). Every receptor here comes from a human donor who was either an allogeneic HSCT recipient or a stem cell or donor lymphocyte infusion donor (not recorded which). It is not recorded whose cells these are; they may come from a transplant donor. Each CDR3 is given with its conserved first and last residue. A D gene is named only where the DNA matches it firmly. Clone sizes are given selectively: once, few, many, or a class where the clone is expanded.

size: NA
D: TRBD1
length: 15
J: TRBJ2-1
V: TRBV28
CDR3: CASTYRDRGYNEQFF
DNA: TGTGCCAGCACTTACCGGGACAGGGGATACAATGAGCAGTTCTTC

size: NA
D: NA
length: 15
J: TRBJ1-4
V: TRBV11-2
CDR3: CASSEGRRMGEKLFF
DNA: TGTGCCAGCAGCGAGGGAAGGAGGATGGGAGAAAAACTGTTTTTT

size: NA
D: NA
length: 11
J: TRBJ2-4
V: TRBV7-9
CDR3: CASSFSDIQYF
DNA: TGTGCCAGCAGCTTTTCGGACATTCAGTACTTC

size: NA
D: TRBD1
length: 15
J: TRBJ2-5
V: TRBV5-1
CDR3: CASSQGQLYQETQYF
DNA: TGCGCCAGCAGCCAGGGACAGCTGTACCAAGAGACCCAGTACTTC

size: few
D: TRBD2
length: 15
J: TRBJ2-1
V: TRBV5-1
CDR3: CASSLFSGSLNEQFF
DNA: TGCGCCAGCAGCTTGTTCAGCGGGAGTCTGAATGAGCAGTTCTTC

size: NA
D: NA
length: 14
J: TRBJ2-3
V: TRBV20-1
CDR3: CSARESGLADTQYF
DNA: TGCAGTGCTAGAGAAAGCGGCTTGGCAGATACGCAGTATTTT

size: few
D: NA
length: 16
J: TRBJ2-5
V: TRBV21-1
CDR3: CASSKVVGQEQETQYF
DNA: TGTGCCAGCAGCAAAGTTGTCGGACAGGAACAAGAGACCCAGTACTTC

size: NA
D: NA
length: 13
J: TRBJ1-2
V: TRBV6-6
CDR3: CASSTGPQYGYTF
DNA: TGTGCCAGCAGTACCGGGCCACAGTATGGCTACACCTTC

size: NA
D: TRBD2
length: 14
J: TRBJ2-7
V: TRBV12-3/TRBV12-4
CDR3: CASNSLAGANEQYF
DNA: TGTGCCAGCAATTCTCTAGCGGGAGCCAACGAGCAGTACTTC

size: NA
D: NA
length: 15
J: TRBJ2-1
V: TRBV11-2
CDR3: CASSSRETYNNEQFF
DNA: TGTGCCAGCAGCTCACGGGAGACCTACAACAATGAGCAGTTCTTC

size: NA
D: NA
length: 12
J: TRBJ1-1
V: TRBV20-1
CDR3: CSARDLNTEAFF
DNA: TGCAGTGCTAGAGACCTAAACACTGAAGCTTTCTTT

size: NA
D: TRBD2
length: 13
J: TRBJ2-2
V: TRBV29-1
CDR3: CSDRGGLDGELFF
DNA: TGCAGCGATCGCGGGGGGCTGGACGGGGAGCTGTTTTTT

size: few
D: NA
length: 15
J: TRBJ2-4
V: TRBV6-4
CDR3: CASSDDSLAKNIQYF
DNA: TGTGCCAGCAGTGACGACAGCCTAGCCAAAAACATTCAGTACTTC

size: few
D: NA
length: 15
J: TRBJ1-2
V: TRBV13
CDR3: CASSLWADQINGYTF
DNA: TGTGCCAGCAGCTTATGGGCAGACCAGATTAATGGCTACACCTTC

size: NA
D: NA
length: 14
J: TRBJ1-4
V: TRBV12-3/TRBV12-4
CDR3: CASANRVGDEKLFF
DNA: TGTGCCAGCGCAAACAGGGTTGGGGATGAAAAACTGTTTTTT

size: NA
D: TRBD2
length: 17
J: TRBJ2-7
V: TRBV5-6
CDR3: CASSRPRTGGHSYEQYF
DNA: TGTGCCAGCAGTCGTCCGAGGACGGGAGGGCACTCCTACGAGCAGTACTTC

size: NA
D: NA
length: 13
J: TRBJ1-1
V: TRBV29-1
CDR3: CSVSRALNTEAFF
DNA: TGCAGCGTTTCACGGGCCTTGAACACTGAAGCTTTCTTT

size: NA
D: NA
length: 14
J: TRBJ2-7
V: TRBV27
CDR3: CASSPKLPTYEQYF
DNA: TGTGCCAGCAGTCCGAAACTCCCGACCTACGAGCAGTACTTC

size: NA
D: TRBD2
length: 16
J: TRBJ2-2
V: TRBV20-1
CDR3: CSARGGAGENTGELFF
DNA: TGCAGTGCTAGAGGGGGAGCGGGAGAGAACACCGGGGAGCTGTTTTTT

size: NA
D: TRBD1
length: 15
J: TRBJ2-7
V: TRBV7-9
CDR3: CASSWTPGQDYEQYF
DNA: TGTGCCAGCAGCTGGACGCCGGGACAGGATTACGAGCAGTACTTC

size: NA
D: NA
length: 14
J: TRBJ2-7
V: TRBV20-1
CDR3: CSARDVRQTYEQYF
DNA: TGCAGTGCTAGAGATGTCCGGCAGACCTACGAGCAGTACTTC

size: NA
D: NA
length: 16
J: TRBJ2-1
V: TRBV21-1
CDR3: CASSKVGGSYGNEQFF
DNA: TGTGCCAGCAGCAAAGTTGGCGGGTCTTACGGCAATGAGCAGTTCTTC

size: NA
D: NA
length: 11
J: TRBJ2-7
V: TRBV20-1
CDR3: CSARVVYEQYF
DNA: TGCAGTGCTAGGGTTGTCTACGAGCAGTACTTC

size: many
D: NA
length: 13
J: TRBJ1-1
V: TRBV12-3/TRBV12-4
CDR3: CASSRQANTEAFF
DNA: TGTGCCAGCAGTCGACAGGCGAACACTGAAGCTTTCTTT

size: NA
D: TRBD1
length: 16
J: TRBJ1-5
V: TRBV24-1
CDR3: CATSDFGTGLFQPQHF
DNA: TGTGCCACCAGTGATTTCGGGACAGGGTTGTTTCAGCCCCAGCATTTT

size: NA
D: NA
length: 13
J: TRBJ1-2
V: TRBV7-2
CDR3: CASSLTGTYGYTF
DNA: TGTGCCAGCAGCTTAACAGGGACCTATGGCTACACCTTC

size: NA
D: NA
length: 14
J: TRBJ1-6
V: TRBV15
CDR3: CATSGQVQTSPLHF
DNA: TGTGCCACCAGCGGACAAGTCCAAACTTCACCCCTCCACTTT

size: few
D: NA
length: 13
J: TRBJ2-5
V: TRBV7-2
CDR3: CASSLDVSETQYF
DNA: TGTGCCAGCAGCCTAGACGTCAGTGAGACCCAGTACTTC

size: NA
D: NA
length: 11
J: TRBJ2-1
V: TRBV5-1
CDR3: CASSQQGEQFF
DNA: TGCGCCAGCAGCCAGCAGGGTGAGCAGTTCTTC

size: few
D: NA
length: 20
J: TRBJ1-4
V: TRBV4-3
CDR3: CASSQARGRANALANEKLFF
DNA: TGCGCCAGCAGCCAGGCCCGAGGCAGGGCAAACGCGTTAGCTAATGAAAAACTGTTTTTT

size: NA
D: NA
length: 16
J: TRBJ1-5
V: TRBV28
CDR3: CASSLWGPFSNQLQHF
DNA: TGTGCCAGCAGTTTATGGGGGCCCTTTAGCAATCAGCTACAGCATTTT

size: NA
D: NA
length: 14
J: TRBJ1-1
V: TRBV9
CDR3: CASSPGGGRTEAFF
DNA: TGTGCCAGCAGCCCGGGCGGGGGTCGCACTGAAGCTTTCTTT

size: few
D: NA
length: 14
J: TRBJ1-1
V: TRBV18
CDR3: CASSPFKGNTEAFF
DNA: TGTGCCAGCTCACCTTTTAAGGGGAACACTGAAGCTTTCTTT

size: few
D: NA
length: 13
J: TRBJ2-7
V: TRBV12-3/TRBV12-4
CDR3: CASSFGLSYEQYF
DNA: TGTGCCAGCAGTTTCGGACTCTCCTACGAGCAGTACTTC

size: few
D: NA
length: 15
J: TRBJ1-5
V: TRBV7-8
CDR3: CASSRLRGGNQPQHF
DNA: TGTGCCAGCAGCAGACTCAGGGGAGGCAATCAGCCCCAGCATTTT

size: once
D: TRBD2
length: 17
J: TRBJ2-7
V: TRBV9
CDR3: CASSFGLAGAPSYEQYF
DNA: TGTGCCAGCAGCTTTGGACTAGCGGGAGCTCCCTCCTACGAGCAGTACTTC

size: NA
D: TRBD2
length: 17
J: TRBJ2-1
V: TRBV9
CDR3: CASSVAFVAGVYNEQFF
DNA: TGTGCCAGCAGCGTAGCTTTCGTAGCGGGAGTCTACAATGAGCAGTTCTTC

size: NA
D: TRBD2
length: 15
J: TRBJ2-1
V: TRBV7-2
CDR3: CASSLGVGRANEQFF
DNA: TGTGCCAGCAGCTTAGGAGTCGGGAGGGCCAATGAGCAGTTCTTC

size: few
D: NA
length: 15
J: TRBJ2-7
V: TRBV7-9
CDR3: CASSSRAMRSSEQYF
DNA: TGTGCCAGCAGCAGCAGGGCCATGAGGTCCTCCGAGCAGTACTTC

size: NA
D: TRBD1
length: 15
J: TRBJ2-3
V: TRBV12-3/TRBV12-4
CDR3: CASSLRGRSTDTQYF
DNA: TGTGCCAGCAGTTTGAGGGGGCGCAGCACAGATACGCAGTATTTT

size: NA
D: NA
length: 16
J: TRBJ2-1
V: TRBV15
CDR3: CATSRLLGTDSHEQFF
DNA: TGTGCCACCAGCAGACTACTCGGGACTGACTCCCATGAGCAGTTCTTC

size: NA
D: TRBD2
length: 14
J: TRBJ2-2
V: TRBV12-3/TRBV12-4
CDR3: CASSHTSVAGELFF
DNA: TGTGCCAGCAGTCACACTAGCGTGGCCGGGGAGCTGTTTTTT

size: few
D: NA
length: 14
J: TRBJ2-7
V: TRBV28
CDR3: CASSFRWYPYEQYF
DNA: TGTGCCAGCAGTTTTAGGTGGTATCCCTACGAGCAGTACTTC

size: few
D: TRBD2
length: 16
J: TRBJ2-7
V: TRBV10-3
CDR3: CAISVGTSGAGYEQYF
DNA: TGTGCCATCAGTGTAGGCACTAGCGGAGCTGGCTACGAGCAGTACTTC

size: NA
D: TRBD1
length: 16
J: TRBJ2-5
V: TRBV5-8
CDR3: CASSFAGTGYEETQYF
DNA: TGTGCCAGCAGTTTTGCCGGGACAGGGTATGAAGAGACCCAGTACTTC

size: once
D: NA
length: 14
J: TRBJ1-1
V: TRBV18
CDR3: CASSPRRTVAEAFF
DNA: TGTGCCAGCTCACCGAGGCGTACGGTCGCTGAAGCTTTCTTT

size: few
D: NA
length: 16
J: TRBJ2-1
V: TRBV7-2
CDR3: CASSPYLDSLKNEQFF
DNA: TGTGCCAGCAGCCCCTACCTTGACTCACTTAAGAATGAGCAGTTCTTC

size: few
D: TRBD1
length: 17
J: TRBJ1-5
V: TRBV7-9
CDR3: CASSDSRDRSSNQPQHF
DNA: TGTGCCAGCAGCGACAGCCGGGACAGGTCCAGCAATCAGCCCCAGCATTTT

size: NA
D: TRBD1
length: 14
J: TRBJ1-4
V: TRBV18
CDR3: CASSLTGAREKLFF
DNA: TGTGCCAGCTCACTAACAGGGGCCCGGGAAAAACTGTTTTTT

size: few
D: NA
length: 12
J: TRBJ2-1
V: TRBV7-2
CDR3: CASSLQGNEQFF
DNA: TGTGCCAGCAGCTTACAGGGAAATGAGCAGTTCTTC

size: NA
D: TRBD1
length: 14
J: TRBJ1-2
V: TRBV25-1
CDR3: CASSRTGGSYGYTF
DNA: TGTGCCAGCAGTCGGACAGGGGGCAGCTATGGCTACACCTTC

size: few
D: NA
length: 13
J: TRBJ1-1
V: TRBV10-3
CDR3: CAISAERDTEAFF
DNA: TGTGCCATCAGTGCGGAGAGGGACACTGAAGCTTTCTTT

size: few
D: TRBD2
length: 16
J: TRBJ2-6
V: TRBV9
CDR3: CASSAGLADGANVLTF
DNA: TGTGCCAGCAGCGCGGGACTAGCGGATGGGGCCAACGTCCTGACTTTC